This is a list of T cell receptor beta chains from one sample in a study of early T cells in non-severe SARS-CoV-2 infection. Each CDR3 protein gets one entry after TCRdb re-called the 5' RACE reads with MiXCR. The sample has around 34,000 distinct CDR3 sequences, about 4.5% seen once; the top ten hold 15% to 20%. What was sequenced was whole blood. These TCRs come from an adult who was a healthcare worker with PCR-confirmed SARS-CoV-2 infection or an uninfected control (not recorded which). CDR3s include the opening cysteine and the closing phenylalanine or tryptophan. D genes are given only for firm matches. For some rows the clone size is stated as once, few or many, or as a class when expanded; others skip it.

abundance,v_gene,d_gene,j_gene,CDR3aa,CDR3nt
many,TRBV7-3,TRBD1,TRBJ2-5,CASSLGQGPETQYF,TGTGCCAGCAGCCTAGGACAGGGCCCAGAGACCCAGTACTTC
many,TRBV6-5,-,TRBJ2-2,CASSYTAPTNTGELFF,TGTGCCAGCAGTTACACCGCACCGACGAACACCGGGGAGCTGTTTTTT
many,TRBV5-1,-,TRBJ2-2,CASSLMAAVHTGELFF,TGCGCCAGCAGCTTGATGGCGGCAGTACATACCGGGGAGCTGTTTTTT
-,TRBV27,TRBD2,TRBJ2-3,CASSSAGGPTDTQYF,TGTGCCAGCAGTTCAGCGGGGGGGCCGACAGATACGCAGTATTTT
many,TRBV4-2,-,TRBJ2-1,CASSRGRGRDNEQFF,TGTGCCAGCAGCCGGGGGAGAGGGCGGGACAATGAGCAGTTCTTC
few,TRBV11-3,-,TRBJ1-4,CASRSRTTNEKLFF,TGTGCCAGCAGATCCAGGACAACTAATGAAAAACTGTTTTTT
many,TRBV10-3,-,TRBJ1-2,CAISESDNYGYTF,TGTGCCATCAGTGAGTCAGATAACTATGGCTACACCTTC
many,TRBV7-9,-,TRBJ2-5,CASSPNGGRETQYF,TGTGCCAGCAGCCCCAACGGGGGGCGCGAGACCCAGTACTTC
many,TRBV30,-,TRBJ1-6,CAWSPPGSYNSPLHF,TGTGCCTGGAGTCCCCCGGGGTCCTATAATTCACCCCTCCACTTT
many,TRBV12-3/TRBV12-4,-,TRBJ1-1,CASSFWGTANTEAFF,TGTGCCAGCAGTTTCTGGGGGACGGCGAACACTGAAGCTTTCTTT
-,TRBV7-3,-,TRBJ2-3,CASSPQQSATQYF,TGTGCCAGCAGCCCCCAACAGTCAGCTACGCAGTATTTT
-,TRBV3-1,-,TRBJ1-4,CASSQDPGAANEKLFF,TGTGCCAGCAGCCAAGACCCGGGGGCGGCTAATGAAAAACTGTTTTTT
-,TRBV4-2,-,TRBJ2-2,CASSQDFAGLNTGELFF,TGTGCCAGCAGCCAAGATTTCGCCGGGTTGAACACCGGGGAGCTGTTTTTT
many,TRBV7-6,TRBD2,TRBJ2-1,CASSFTSGGADNEQFF,TGTGCCAGCAGCTTCACTAGCGGGGGGGCAGACAATGAGCAGTTCTTC
many,TRBV15,TRBD1,TRBJ2-3,CATSRVQMVGQGTDTQYF,TGTGCCACCAGCAGAGTTCAAATGGTAGGACAGGGCACAGATACGCAGTATTTT
few,TRBV5-6,-,TRBJ1-5,CASEYQGKNQPQHF,TGTGCCAGCGAGTACCAGGGGAAAAATCAGCCCCAGCATTTT
-,TRBV3-1,TRBD1,TRBJ2-5,CASSQVDRGPRETQYF,TGTGCCAGCAGCCAAGTCGACAGGGGGCCGCGAGAGACCCAGTACTTC
few,TRBV2,-,TRBJ1-1,CATLTVNTEAFF,TGTGCTACTCTTACAGTGAACACTGAAGCTTTCTTT
many,TRBV5-1,TRBD2,TRBJ2-3,CASSLPVLAGVTDTQYF,TGCGCCAGCAGCTTACCGGTTCTAGCGGGGGTCACAGATACGCAGTATTTT
-,TRBV5-1,-,TRBJ2-7,CASSLEGTRSYEQYF,TGCGCCAGCAGCTTGGAGGGGACTCGCTCCTACGAGCAGTACTTC
many,TRBV2,-,TRBJ2-3,CASSEQLSTDTQYF,TGTGCCAGCAGTGAACAACTTAGCACAGATACGCAGTATTTT
medium-sized,TRBV3-1,-,TRBJ1-5,CASSQGGGNQPQHF,TGTGCCAGCAGCCAAGGGGGCGGCAATCAGCCCCAGCATTTT
many,TRBV6-1,-,TRBJ1-5,CASSAYGQPQHF,TGTGCCAGCAGTGCTTATGGTCAGCCCCAGCATTTT
few,TRBV15,-,TRBJ1-5,CATSSDGGYGNQPQHF,TGTGCCACCAGCAGTGACGGGGGGTATGGCAATCAGCCCCAGCATTTT
-,TRBV27,-,TRBJ1-5,CASSLNPSSNQPQHF,TGTGCCAGCAGTTTAAACCCTTCCAGCAATCAGCCCCAGCATTTT
-,TRBV6-2/TRBV6-3,-,TRBJ2-7,CASSYSGAGASYEQYF,TGTGCCAGCAGTTACTCGGGCGCGGGGGCCTCCTACGAGCAGTACTTC
-,TRBV4-1,TRBD2,TRBJ2-7,CASSRDSGASYEQYF,TGCGCCAGCAGCCGAGATAGCGGGGCCTCCTACGAGCAGTACTTC
many,TRBV7-2,-,TRBJ1-5,CASSPGQTSNQPQHF,TGTGCCAGCAGCCCAGGACAGACAAGCAATCAGCCCCAGCATTTT
many,TRBV4-2,-,TRBJ1-5,CASSQVSSNQPQHF,TGTGCCAGCAGCCAAGTTTCTAGCAATCAGCCCCAGCATTTT
few,TRBV10-3,-,TRBJ1-1,CAISESRQINTEAFF,TGTGCCATCAGTGAGTCGAGGCAGATTAACACTGAAGCTTTCTTT
-,TRBV2,-,TRBJ2-2,CASRQAGELFF,TGTGCCAGCAGACAGGCCGGGGAGCTGTTTTTT
many,TRBV12-3/TRBV12-4,-,TRBJ2-7,CASSSRGVGYEQYF,TGTGCCAGTTCGAGTAGGGGAGTGGGGTACGAGCAGTACTTC
many,TRBV7-3,-,TRBJ2-1,CASSLNPAPYNEQFF,TGTGCCAGCAGCTTAAATCCAGCGCCCTACAATGAGCAGTTCTTC
many,TRBV18,TRBD2,TRBJ2-3,CASQPSGGATDTQYF,TGTGCCAGTCAACCTAGCGGGGGGGCCACAGATACGCAGTATTTT
many,TRBV12-3/TRBV12-4,-,TRBJ1-4,CASSFSDINEKLFF,TGTGCCAGCAGTTTTTCCGATATTAATGAAAAACTGTTTTTT
few,TRBV27,-,TRBJ1-5,CASSIYRGNQPQHF,TGTGCCAGCAGCATTTATAGAGGAAATCAGCCCCAGCATTTT
many,TRBV11-2,TRBD1,TRBJ1-2,CASSGGALTGDYGYTF,TGTGCCAGCAGTGGTGGGGCCTTGACAGGGGACTATGGCTACACCTTC
few,TRBV5-5,TRBD1,TRBJ1-2,CASERDRGSGYTF,TGTGCCAGCGAGCGGGACAGGGGAAGTGGCTACACCTTC
many,TRBV29-1,-,TRBJ2-5,CSFAQNSETQYF,TGCAGCTTCGCCCAAAACTCGGAGACCCAGTACTTC
many,TRBV19,-,TRBJ2-1,CASRERVGSSYNEQFF,TGTGCCAGTAGGGAAAGGGTGGGTAGCTCCTACAATGAGCAGTTCTTC